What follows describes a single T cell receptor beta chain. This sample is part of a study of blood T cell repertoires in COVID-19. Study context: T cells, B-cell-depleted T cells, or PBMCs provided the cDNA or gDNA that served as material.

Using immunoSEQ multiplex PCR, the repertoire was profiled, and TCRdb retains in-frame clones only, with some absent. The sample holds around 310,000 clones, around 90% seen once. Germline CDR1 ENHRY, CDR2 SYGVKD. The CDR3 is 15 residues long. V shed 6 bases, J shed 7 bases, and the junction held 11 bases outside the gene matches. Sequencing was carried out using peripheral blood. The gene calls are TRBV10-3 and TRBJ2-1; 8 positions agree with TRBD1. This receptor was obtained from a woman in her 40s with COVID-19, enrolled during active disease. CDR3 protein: CAIRKGTGGSNEQFF. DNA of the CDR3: TGTGCCATCAGGAAGGGGACAGGCGGGTCTAATGAGCAGTTCTTC.